This TCR beta chain came from a study of early T cells in non-severe SARS-CoV-2 infection. TCRdb analysed the 5' RACE reads with MiXCR anew, one entry per CDR3 protein. The profile shows about 48,000 distinct CDR3 sequences, less than 6.5% of them singletons. This clonotype was recorded a few times. From germline, CDR1 is GTSNPN and CDR2 SVGIG (reference sequence). The CDR3 has 14 amino acids. The V segment lost 4 bases and the J segment 3 bases; nucleotides outside the gene matches: 6. The receptor was derived from an adult who was a healthcare worker with PCR-confirmed SARS-CoV-2 infection or an uninfected control (not recorded which). The V and J genes are TRBV30 and TRBJ2-3; 8 bases map to TRBD1. Here the sequenced sample was whole blood, taken at baseline. CDR3 sequence: CAWTLGTGTDTQYF. CDR3 DNA: TGTGCCTGGACCCTCGGGACAGGTACAGATACGCAGTATTTT.